These T cell receptor beta chains were read from a single sample in a study of beta chain features in type 1 diabetes. Profiling relied on immunoSEQ multiplex PCR, and the TCRdb table lists in-frame clones only, not all of them. The data hold 250,000 or so clones, with roughly 13% observed a single time. Material: naive CD4+ T cells from blood. These receptors were obtained from a man in his thirties or forties with type 1 diabetes. Both conserved end residues are trimmed from each CDR3. Fields, in order: J gene, V gene, CDR3 protein.

J gene: TRBJ1-1
V gene: TRBV18
CDR3 protein: ASSPDRGIAEAF

J gene: TRBJ1-1
V gene: TRBV6-5
CDR3 protein: ASSHQGEQTEAF

J gene: TRBJ1-6
V gene: TRBV19
CDR3 protein: ASSIGGQSYNSPLH

J gene: TRBJ1-1
V gene: TRBV30
CDR3 protein: AWSVRGDGAF

J gene: TRBJ2-5
V gene: TRBV4-1
CDR3 protein: ASSQAPAGRETQY

J gene: TRBJ2-2
V gene: TRBV2
CDR3 protein: ASSEARVGELF

J gene: TRBJ2-1
V gene: TRBV7-9
CDR3 protein: ASSLEGYNPEQF

J gene: TRBJ1-1
V gene: TRBV18
CDR3 protein: ASSRDRGRTEAF

J gene: TRBJ1-2
V gene: TRBV28
CDR3 protein: ASSRPPGSPSGGGYT

J gene: TRBJ1-2
V gene: TRBV9
CDR3 protein: ASSAGTESTSYT

J gene: TRBJ2-5
V gene: TRBV2
CDR3 protein: ASRGTGIETQY

J gene: TRBJ2-4
V gene: TRBV5-1
CDR3 protein: ASSPTGHLAKNIQY

J gene: TRBJ2-1
V gene: TRBV5-1
CDR3 protein: ASSSGTSGGDEQF

J gene: TRBJ1-2
V gene: TRBV19
CDR3 protein: ASTPEVNYGYT

J gene: TRBJ2-5
V gene: TRBV6-5
CDR3 protein: ASSFTGGWETQY

J gene: TRBJ2-3
V gene: TRBV5-6
CDR3 protein: ASSLPGYGTDTQY